The 14 T cell receptor beta chains presented below share a single source sample, sequenced in a study of vaccination and CD4 T cells after COVID-19. TCRdb analysed the PCR reads with MiXCR anew, one entry per CDR3 protein. Found here are 20,000 to 25,000 distinct CDR3 sequences, less than 75% of them singletons; the top ten hold around 0.97%. The input for sequencing was CD4+ T cells from blood, taken before SARS-CoV-2 vaccination. The origin of the receptors is a human donor who had recovered from COVID-19.

V usage is TRBV20-1 and J usage is TRBJ1-5; the match to TRBD1 covers 8 bases. Germline V gene data show CDR1 as DFQATT and CDR2 as SNEGSKA (reference sequence). Losses at the gene ends were 4 bases for V and 3 bases for J; bases not matched to a gene: 8. CDR3 size: 15 residues. The CDR3: CSATQGAMNNQPQHF. The CDR3 nucleotides are TGCAGTGCTACTCAGGGGGCGATGAACAATCAGCCCCAGCATTTT.

V is TRBV18 and J is TRBJ2-7; 8 nucleotides align to TRBD2. CDR3 length equals 14 residues. V dropped 1 base and J dropped 4; count of bases not matched to a gene: 3. Germline V gives CDR1 KGHSH, CDR2 LQKENI. The CDR3 is CASSPHGGAYEQYF. CDR3 in DNA: TGTGCCAGCTCACCACACGGGGGGGCTTACGAGCAGTACTTC. Full variable domain (remainder filled in from reference TRBV18 and TRBJ2-7): NAGVMQNPRHLVRRRGQEARLRCSPMKGHSHVYWYRQLPEEGLKFMVYLQKENIIDESGMPKERFSAEFPKEGPSILRIQQVVRGDSAAYFCASSPHGGAYEQYFGPGTRLTVT.

The rearrangement uses TRBV20-1 and TRBJ2-6; unclear D gene. This CDR3 is built from 15 residues. Germline loops: CDR1 DFQATT, CDR2 SNEGSKA (reference sequence). Trimming took 3 bases from V and 0 from J, leaving 9 bases between them. CDR3 coding DNA: TGCAGTGCTAGGGGAAGGGTCTCTGGGGCCAACGTCCTGACTTTC. It specifies CSARGRVSGANVLTF.

J is TRBJ2-2 and V is TRBV2; 7 bases map to TRBD1. CDR1 SNHLY and CDR2 FYNNEI come from the germline V gene. The CDR3 extends over 14 amino acids. V lost 7 bases and J lost 8; bases outside the gene matches: 10. The CDR3 here is CASIPDGTAGELFF. The CDR3, as DNA: TGTGCCAGCATCCCTGACGGGACAGCTGGGGAGCTGTTTTTT.

The chain recombines TRBV2 with TRBJ1-1; D might be TRBD1 (6 bases). V was trimmed by 6 bases and J by 4 bases, leaving 18 bases between them. The CDR3 spans 15 residues. CDR1 SNHLY and CDR2 FYNNEI come from the germline V gene. CDR3 sequence: CASSTMQRRGTEAFF. DNA of the CDR3: TGTGCCAGCAGCACAATGCAACGCAGGGGCACTGAAGCTTTCTTT.

J is TRBJ2-7 and V is TRBV27; no reliable D call. The V and J ends lost 5 bases and 5 bases respectively, with 1 base between them. The CDR3 is made up of 9 amino acids. Per the germline V gene, CDR1 is MNHEY and CDR2 is SMNVEV (reference sequence). As DNA, the CDR3 is TGTGCCAGCAGTAACGAGCAGTACTTC. This sequence encodes CASSNEQYF.

The chain joins TRBV20-1 to TRBJ2-2; 7 positions agree with TRBD1. The CDR3 length is 13 residues. The V gene's germline CDR1 is DFQATT and CDR2 SNEGSKA (reference sequence). Losses at the gene ends were 6 bases for V and 5 bases for J; bases not matched to a gene: 6. CDR3 in amino acids: CSARQGVTGELFF. CDR3 DNA: TGCAGTGCCCGACAGGGTGTAACCGGGGAGCTGTTTTTT.

V gene TRBV6-1 combines with J gene TRBJ2-7; the match to TRBD1 covers 10 bases. Germline CDR1 is MNHNS and CDR2 is SASEGT. The CDR3 runs 12 residues. V was clipped by 8 bases and J by 6 bases; unmatched bases: 4. CDR3 amino acids: CASGDRGREQYF. The CDR3 nucleotides read TGTGCCAGCGGGGACAGGGGACGCGAGCAGTACTTC.

This clonotype was seen a handful of times. The chain combines TRBV6-5 with TRBJ2-5; D is ambiguous. The CDR3 totals 13 residues. Trimming took off 0 bases at V and 9 bases at J, with 11 bases between the two ends. CDR1 is MNHEY and CDR2 is SVGAGI in the germline V gene. The CDR3 region is CASSYSFGNAQYF. The CDR3 nucleotides read TGTGCCAGCAGTTACTCCTTTGGCAACGCCCAGTACTTC.

The chain uses TRBV7-8 and TRBJ1-2; D not certain. V lost 2 bases to trimming and J lost 1 base, with 17 bases between them. Germline CDR1 and CDR2: SGHVS and FQNEAQ. This CDR3 region has 17 residues. CDR3 coding DNA: TGTGCCAGCAGCTTATCAAGGCTGCCGCTTTTTAACTATGGCTACACCTTC. Amino acids: CASSLSRLPLFNYGYTF.

The V gene is TRBV7-9, the J gene TRBJ2-1; a possible D gene is TRBD2 (6 bases). The V end was cut by 5 bases, the J end by 6 bases, with 17 bases between. This CDR3 contains 15 residues. Germline V CDR1 and CDR2: SEHNR, FQNEAQ (reference sequence). The DNA of the CDR3 is TGTGCCAGCAGCCAGAATACCGGGAGAATCAATGAGCAGTTCTTC. Its translation is CASSQNTGRINEQFF.

The chain carries TRBV30 and TRBJ1-5; D gene ambiguous. The CDR3 loop spans 13 amino acids. The germline V gene has CDR1 GTSNPN and CDR2 SVGIG (reference sequence). V was cut by 1 base and J by 1 base, with 5 bases left in between. The CDR3 reads CAWSGQSNQPQHF. DNA for the CDR3: TGTGCCTGGAGTGGGCAGAGCAATCAGCCCCAGCATTTT.

V and J are TRBV6-5 and TRBJ2-3, with TRBD2 matching 9 bases. CDR1 MNHEY and CDR2 SVGAGI come from the germline V gene. This CDR3 has 15 residues. V was pared by 2 bases and J by 1 base, with 1 base of the junction left unmatched. CDR3 nucleotides: TGTGCCAGCAGTTACGGCGGGAGGGGCACAGATACGCAGTATTTT. This sequence encodes CASSYGGRGTDTQYF.

There are a few counts of this clonotype. The chain couples TRBV6-2 or TRBV6-3 to TRBJ1-5, with 7 bases identical to TRBD1. This CDR3 has 18 residues. The germline CDR1 and CDR2 sequences are MNHEY and SVGEGT. The trim removed 6 bases at V and 1 base at J, leaving 15 bases unmatched. The CDR3: CASSLRGNRGGSNQPQHF. CDR3 sequence (DNA): TGTGCCAGCAGCCTAAGGGGAAACAGGGGAGGAAGCAATCAGCCCCAGCATTTT.